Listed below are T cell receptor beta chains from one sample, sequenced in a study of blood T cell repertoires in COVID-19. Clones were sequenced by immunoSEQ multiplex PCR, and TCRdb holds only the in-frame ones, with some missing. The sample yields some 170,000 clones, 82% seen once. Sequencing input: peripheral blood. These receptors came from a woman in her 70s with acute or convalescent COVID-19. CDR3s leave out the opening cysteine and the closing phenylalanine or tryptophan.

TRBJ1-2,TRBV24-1,ATSDPGQGTYGYT
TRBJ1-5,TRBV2,ASSGGKGGQPQH
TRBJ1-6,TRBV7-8,ASSVGTGFYSPLH
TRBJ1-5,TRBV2,ASSETGSGFSPQH
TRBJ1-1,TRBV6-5,ASSYHRRSEAF
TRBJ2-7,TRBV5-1,ASSTGTGQKEQY
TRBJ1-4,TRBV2,ASSEDLEKLF
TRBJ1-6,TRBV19,ASSIKGGHNSPLH
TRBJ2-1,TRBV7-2,ASSRPLAGKYNEQF
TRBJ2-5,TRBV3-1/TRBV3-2,ASSQTGNQETQY
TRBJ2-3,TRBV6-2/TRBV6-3,ASSYPYRGRTDTQY
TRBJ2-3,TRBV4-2,ASSQDLTGLAGVTDTQY
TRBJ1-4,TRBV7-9,ASSFIGGALPEKLF
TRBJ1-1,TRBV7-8,ASSQQGVWTEAF
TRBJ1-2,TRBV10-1,ASSVDRGPRDGYT
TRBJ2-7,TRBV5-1,ASSRNRGQSSSYEQY